This is a list of T cell receptor beta chains from one sample in a study of regulatory T cells in long-lasting Graves disease. Via MiXCR, TCRdb re-called the multiplex PCR reads, giving one row per CDR3 protein. Counted here are roughly 500,000 distinct CDR3 sequences, approximately 15% occurring once; the ten biggest clones make up about 10%. The same data also went into a second study, on T cells in Graves' hyperthyroidism and ophthalmopathy.

The material was peripheral blood mononuclear cells (PBMCs), obtained at new diagnosis, from a patient treated with antithyroid drugs. The receptors were sampled from a man aged 30 to 45 with Graves disease. The CDR3 runs from the conserved cysteine through the conserved F or W. The D gene is left open where the match is weak. A clone size is listed for some rows: how often the clone was seen (once, few, many), or a class if it is expanded.

V gene,clone size,J gene,D gene,CDR3 protein,CDR3 DNA
TRBV20-1,.,TRBJ2-7,.,CSALRQEPYGEQYF,TGCAGTGCCCTTAGACAGGAACCCTACGGGGAGCAGTACTTC
TRBV13,.,TRBJ2-3,TRBD1,CASNLGGQGADTQYF,TGTGCCAGCAACCTGGGCGGACAGGGTGCAGATACGCAGTATTTT
TRBV29-1,.,TRBJ2-7,.,CSVMTGRSYEQYF,TGCAGCGTCATGACGGGGAGGTCCTACGAGCAGTACTTC
TRBV7-9,many,TRBJ2-3,TRBD2,CASSLAGGRDTQYF,TGTGCCAGCAGTTTAGCGGGAGGGAGGGATACGCAGTATTTT
TRBV7-3,many,TRBJ1-1,.,CASSSGRSTEAFF,TGTGCCAGCAGCTCAGGCAGGAGCACTGAAGCTTTCTTT
TRBV12-3/TRBV12-4,many,TRBJ2-7,.,CASSLGGRLYEQYF,TGTGCCAGCAGTTTAGGCGGCAGACTCTACGAGCAGTACTTC
TRBV27,many,TRBJ2-4,.,CASSLDGEADIQYF,TGTGCCAGCAGTCTTGACGGGGAGGCGGACATTCAGTACTTC
TRBV19,many,TRBJ2-7,.,CASSSGTSYEQYF,TGTGCCAGCAGTTCCGGGACTTCTTACGAGCAGTACTTC
TRBV3-1,many,TRBJ2-7,.,CASSPGLAPVGEQYF,TGTGCCAGCAGCCCGGGTCTAGCCCCCGTGGGTGAGCAGTACTTC
TRBV2,many,TRBJ2-1,.,CANRPGRSYNEQFF,TGTGCCAACCGACCGGGACGATCGTACAATGAGCAGTTCTTC
TRBV27,many,TRBJ1-5,.,CASSDSLGHQPQHF,TGTGCCAGTAGCGACAGTTTGGGCCATCAGCCCCAGCATTTT
TRBV19,few,TRBJ1-5,.,CASILTGSNQPQHF,TGTGCCAGTATCCTTACGGGGAGCAATCAGCCCCAGCATTTT
TRBV20-1,many,TRBJ2-5,.,CSARWARGETQYF,TGCAGTGCTAGATGGGCAAGGGGGGAGACCCAGTACTTC
TRBV5-1,many,TRBJ2-7,.,CASSLGMSGEQYF,TGCGCCAGCAGCTTGGGTATGAGCGGCGAGCAGTACTTC
TRBV18,many,TRBJ1-5,TRBD1,CASSRQGLGNQPQHF,TGTGCCAGCTCGAGACAGGGTTTGGGCAATCAGCCCCAGCATTTT
TRBV20-1,.,TRBJ1-2,.,CRDSLPDGYTF,TGCAGGGACTCCTTGCCGGATGGCTACACCTTC
TRBV5-4,.,TRBJ2-3,.,CASSFMRYTQYF,TGTGCCAGCAGCTTTATGAGATATACGCAGTATTTT
TRBV6-1,many,TRBJ2-1,TRBD2,CASSEALAGAQGEQFF,TGTGCCAGCAGTGAAGCGCTAGCGGGAGCTCAGGGGGAGCAGTTCTTC
TRBV5-5,.,TRBJ2-7,TRBD2,CASSWGLAGFEQYF,TGTGCCAGCAGTTGGGGACTAGCGGGATTCGAGCAGTACTTC
TRBV6-1,many,TRBJ1-2,TRBD1,CASSTTGALYGYTF,TGTGCCAGCAGTACGACAGGGGCGCTCTATGGCTACACCTTC
TRBV12-3/TRBV12-4,many,TRBJ2-1,TRBD2,CASSLRLAGGPGYNEQFF,TGTGCCAGCAGTTTAAGACTAGCGGGAGGGCCGGGGTACAATGAGCAGTTCTTC
TRBV19,many,TRBJ1-2,.,CASSPEERYGYTF,TGTGCCAGTAGTCCGGAGGAGCGGTATGGCTACACCTTC
TRBV5-1,.,TRBJ2-3,TRBD2,CASRRGERADTQYF,TGCGCCAGCAGACGGGGGGAGCGTGCAGATACGCAGTATTTT
TRBV5-4,.,TRBJ2-5,.,CASSSKERAQETQYF,TGTGCCAGCAGCTCCAAAGAGCGGGCCCAAGAGACCCAGTACTTC
TRBV5-4,few,TRBJ2-2,.,CASSLPGSAFTGELFF,TGTGCCAGCAGCTTGCCAGGGTCTGCATTCACCGGGGAGCTGTTTTTT
TRBV6-1,.,TRBJ2-1,.,CASIVGGQGDEQFF,TGTGCCAGCATAGTGGGCGGTCAAGGCGATGAGCAGTTCTTC
TRBV4-1,.,TRBJ2-5,TRBD2,CASSQEGTSLQETQYF,TGCGCCAGCAGCCAAGAAGGGACTAGCCTCCAAGAGACCCAGTACTTC
TRBV30,.,TRBJ2-1,.,CAWRDWSSYNEQFF,TGTGCCTGGAGAGACTGGAGCTCCTACAATGAGCAGTTCTTC
TRBV20-1,.,TRBJ2-2,.,CSARRGAGELFF,TGCAGTGCTAGGAGGGGCGCGGGGGAGCTGTTTTTT
TRBV7-7,few,TRBJ2-2,.,CASRGERGNTEELFF,TGTGCTAGCAGAGGGGAGAGGGGAAACACCGAGGAGCTGTTTTTT
TRBV5-6,few,TRBJ1-3,TRBD1,CASSLTGQGMAGNTIYF,TGTGCCAGCAGCTTGACGGGACAGGGGATGGCTGGAAACACCATATATTTT
TRBV11-2,many,TRBJ2-2,.,CASSLSGNTGELFF,TGTGCCAGCAGTTTATCAGGGAACACCGGGGAGCTGTTTTTT
TRBV6-1,.,TRBJ2-7,.,CASSLERAPRGYEQYF,TGTGCCAGCAGTCTTGAAAGGGCACCAAGGGGCTACGAGCAGTACTTC
TRBV7-8,few,TRBJ2-1,TRBD2,CASTLGLARYNEQFF,TGTGCCAGCACCCTGGGACTAGCGCGATACAATGAGCAGTTCTTC
TRBV7-9,many,TRBJ2-1,TRBD2,CASSPERGTRAYNEQFF,TGTGCCAGCAGCCCCGAGCGTGGGACTAGGGCCTACAATGAGCAGTTCTTC
TRBV5-1,few,TRBJ1-1,.,CASSSTDTEAFF,TGCGCCAGCAGCTCGACAGATACTGAAGCTTTCTTT
TRBV9,few,TRBJ2-3,.,CASSVAAGLYTDTQYF,TGTGCCAGCAGCGTAGCCGCGGGACTGTATACAGATACGCAGTATTTT
TRBV27,many,TRBJ2-1,.,CASSLGGVAYNEQFF,TGTGCCAGCAGTTTGGGCGGGGTAGCCTACAATGAGCAGTTCTTC
TRBV6-7,many,TRBJ2-4,TRBD2,CASETSGIKNIQYF,TGTGCCAGCGAGACTAGCGGGATAAAAAACATTCAGTACTTC
TRBV12-3/TRBV12-4,many,TRBJ2-7,.,CATQASGNTYEQYF,TGTGCCACCCAGGCCTCCGGTAACACCTACGAGCAGTACTTC
TRBV12-3/TRBV12-4,many,TRBJ2-1,.,CASSLARLRDEQFF,TGTGCCAGCAGTTTAGCGCGGCTTAGAGATGAGCAGTTCTTC
TRBV18,few,TRBJ2-5,.,CASSLRAPVKETQYF,TGTGCCAGCTCACTCCGGGCCCCCGTCAAAGAGACCCAGTACTTC
TRBV7-9,.,TRBJ2-5,TRBD2,CASSLAKLGGRNQETQYF,TGTGCCAGCAGCTTAGCTAAGTTGGGCGGGAGGAACCAAGAGACCCAGTACTTC
TRBV2,many,TRBJ2-1,.,CASSEASDNIISYNEQFF,TGTGCCAGCAGTGAGGCTAGCGACAATATCATATCCTACAATGAGCAGTTCTTC
TRBV19,.,TRBJ2-7,.,CASSIRSDEQYF,TGTGCCAGTAGTATTAGGTCGGACGAGCAGTACTTC
TRBV12-3/TRBV12-4,many,TRBJ2-2,TRBD2,CASSLLHELAGDTGELFF,TGTGCCAGCAGCTTACTACACGAGCTAGCGGGAGATACCGGGGAGCTGTTTTTT
TRBV27,many,TRBJ2-5,.,CASSLTQWETQYF,TGTGCCAGCAGTTTAACCCAGTGGGAGACCCAGTACTTC
TRBV19,.,TRBJ2-2,TRBD1,CASSRRGSGELFF,TGTGCCAGTAGCCGCAGGGGGAGCGGGGAGCTGTTTTTT
TRBV5-1,many,TRBJ2-1,.,CASSVLRGGRPSYNEQFF,TGCGCCAGCAGCGTCCTAAGGGGCGGGCGCCCCTCCTACAATGAGCAGTTCTTC
TRBV29-1,.,TRBJ1-2,.,CSVEGRPDGYTF,TGCAGCGTTGAGGGCCGCCCCGATGGCTACACCTTC
TRBV19,.,TRBJ2-1,TRBD2,CASSKRSGRTYNEQFF,TGTGCCAGTAGTAAGCGTAGCGGGCGAACCTACAATGAGCAGTTCTTC
TRBV19,few,TRBJ2-1,TRBD1,CASRGPGQGRDEQFF,TGTGCCAGTAGGGGGCCGGGACAGGGTAGGGATGAGCAGTTCTTC
TRBV5-1,many,TRBJ2-3,TRBD2,CASSLVTSGTDTQYF,TGTGCCAGCAGCTTAGTGACTAGCGGAACAGATACGCAGTATTTT
TRBV24-1,few,TRBJ2-1,TRBD2,CATGSRLAANNEQFF,TGTGCCACCGGGTCGAGACTAGCGGCGAACAATGAGCAGTTCTTC